This T cell receptor beta chain was sequenced during a study of identical twins. Study outcomes and limitations: The abundant beta clonotypes from cord blood had fewer insertions, and memory repertoires had none of this.

With respect to this clonotype: What it binds is unknown.

TCRdb ran MiXCR on the 5' RACE reads and lists one entry per CDR3 protein. The sample contains some 210,000 distinct CDR3 sequences, about 15% of which appear only once. This CDR3 has 15 residues. V lost 1 base and J lost 10, with 20 bases in between. Per the germline V gene, CDR1 is GTSNPN and CDR2 is SVGIG (reference sequence). This same sample was also taken into another study, of T cells expressing NK-cell markers.

The sample consisted of CD8+ T cells sorted from blood. The gene calls are TRBV30 and TRBJ2-1; no definite D call. This clonotype was sampled from a woman under 30 in good health. The CDR3 reads CAWSGHEYTYMEQFF. CDR3 bases: TGTGCCTGGAGTGGTCATGAGTATACATACATGGAGCAGTTCTTC.